This passage covers 14 T cell receptor beta chains from one sample sequenced in a study of cytomegalovirus exposure and HLA in healthy donors. Use of 60 Vbeta and 13 Jbeta primers characterized the PCR. Sequencing used immunoSEQ multiplex PCR; TCRdb keeps in-frame clones, though not all of them. The repertoire has about 94,000 clones, around 84% of them found once; the top ten carry 9% to 12%. The sample taken for sequencing was PBMCs. The receptors originated from a human donor in good health.

This clone came up a few times. V usage is TRBV27 and J usage is TRBJ1-2, with 9 bases aligning to TRBD1. Germline CDR1 is MNHEY and CDR2 is SMNVEV (reference sequence). J gave up 5 bases and V 5 bases, and 6 bases lay outside the gene matches. The CDR3 totals 14 residues. Here the CDR3 reads CASSPRTGEYGYTF. As DNA, the CDR3 is TGTGCCAGCAGTCCCCGGACAGGGGAGTATGGCTACACCTTC.

The chain links TRBV6-5 to TRBJ2-1; the match to TRBD2 covers 10 bases. J lost 6 bases, V lost 2 bases, and 4 bases had no gene match. CDR1 is MNHEY and CDR2 is SVGAGI in the germline V gene. The CDR3 covers 15 residues. CDR3 sequence: CASSYASGSSNEQFF. The CDR3 DNA reads TGTGCCAGCAGTTACGCTAGCGGGAGTAGCAATGAGCAGTTCTTC.

V and J are TRBV7-9 and TRBJ1-3, with 7 bases matching TRBD1. The J segment lost 4 bases and the V segment lost 4 bases, leaving 7 bases of the junction unmatched. Germline lookup yields CDR1 SEHNR and CDR2 FQNEAQ (reference sequence). This CDR3 contains 15 residues. In nucleotides, the CDR3 is TGTGCCAGCAGCTCCTGGCAGGGGGTAGGAAACACCATATATTTT. It translates to CASSSWQGVGNTIYF. Looking up the rest from reference TRBV7-9 and TRBJ1-3 gives the full variable domain: DTGVSQNPRHKITKRGQNVTFRCDPISEHNRLYWYRQTLGQGPEFLTYFQNEAQLEKSRLLSDRFSAERPKGSFSTLEIQRTEQGDSAMYLCASSSWQGVGNTIYFGEGSWLTVV.

The chain joins TRBV5-8 to TRBJ2-6; TRBD1 matches at 7 bases. The CDR3 consists of 16 residues. CDR1 is SGHTS, CDR2 YDEGEE, per germline. Losses at the gene ends were 3 bases for V and 0 bases for J; bases not matched to a gene: 3. For the CDR3, the DNA is TGTGCCAGCAGCTCAGACAGGGACTCTGGGGCCAACGTCCTGACTTTC. Translating it yields CASSSDRDSGANVLTF.

The chain is built from TRBV28 and TRBJ1-2; D might be TRBD1 (5 bases). This CDR3 comprises 13 residues. Trimming stripped 0 bases from V and 7 bases from J, with 9 bases between. Germline values: CDR1 MDHEN, CDR2 SYDVKM. The CDR3 nucleotides are TGTGCCAGCAGTTTATGGGGGCCGGGTGGCTACACCTTC. Its translation: CASSLWGPGGYTF.

The chain couples TRBV4-3 to TRBJ2-3; 8 nucleotides align to TRBD1. V lost 4 bases, J lost 4 bases, and 13 bases stayed unmatched. The CDR3 is 17 amino acids. Germline lookup yields CDR1 LGHNA and CDR2 YSLEER. In DNA form, the CDR3 reads TGCGCCAGCAGCCGCAGGTTGCGGCAGGGGGCCCCAGATACGCAGTATTTT. It translates to CASSRRLRQGAPDTQYF.

The rearrangement links TRBV11-2 to TRBJ2-5; 12 bases map to TRBD2. J lost 4 bases, V lost 6 bases, and 9 bases had no gene match. This CDR3 has 16 residues. Germline CDR1 reads SGHAT; CDR2 reads FQNNGV. CDR3 nucleotides: TGTGCCAGCAGTCCCGCGACTAGCGGGGGAAGAGAGACCCAGTACTTC. Amino acids: CASSPATSGGRETQYF.

The CDR3: CASSQETSGSRWNEQFF. The DNA for the CDR3 is TGTGCCAGCAGCCAAGAGACTAGCGGGAGCCGGTGGAATGAGCAGTTCTTC. This rearrangement joins TRBV4-2 to TRBJ2-1; 12 positions match TRBD2. The CDR3 consists of 17 residues. With V trimmed by 0 bases and J by 7 bases, 7 bases remained unmatched. Germline V gene sequence: CDR1 LGHNA, CDR2 YNFKEQ.

The J gene is TRBJ2-2, the V gene TRBV6-6; 9 bases align to TRBD1. Unmatched junction bases numbered 2, after V lost 0 bases and J lost 6 bases. The length of the CDR3 is 15 residues. Germline V gene data show CDR1 as MNHNY and CDR2 as SVGAGI (reference sequence). For the CDR3, the DNA is TGTGCCAGCAGTTACTCGGGACAGGGCGCCGGGGAGCTGTTTTTT. This codes for CASSYSGQGAGELFF.

This sequence joins TRBV7-8 and TRBJ2-7; weak D call: TRBD2 (6 bases). The CDR3 loop spans 12 amino acids. Germline CDR1 SGHVS, CDR2 FQNEAQ. V lost 5 bases and J lost 4, with 9 bases in between. CDR3 in DNA: TGTGCCAGCAGCCGAAGCGGGTACGAGCAGTACTTC. It encodes CASSRSGYEQYF. The full variable domain, rest sourced from reference TRBV7-8 and TRBJ2-7, is GAGVSQSPRYKVAKRGQDVALRCDPISGHVSLFWYQQALGQGPEFLTYFQNEAQLDKSGLPSDRFFAERPEGSVSTLKIQRTQQEDSAVYLCASSRSGYEQYFGPGTRLTVT.

The chain uses TRBV7-2 and TRBJ1-2; D call uncertain. Germline V gene data show CDR1 as SGHTA and CDR2 as FQGNSA. This CDR3 has 14 amino acids. The V end lost 5 bases, the J end lost 1 base, and 11 bases lay between the germline ends. The CDR3 DNA is TGTGCCAGCAGCCAAGCGACGGGTAACTATGGCTACACCTTC. Translated: CASSQATGNYGYTF. Full variable domain (rest looked up from reference TRBV7-2 and TRBJ1-2): GAGVSQSPSNKVTEKGKDVELRCDPISGHTALYWYRQSLGQGLEFLIYFQGNSAPDKSGLPSDRFSAERTGGSVSTLTIQRTQQEDSAVYLCASSQATGNYGYTFGSGTRLTVV.

This clone has only a few counts. J is TRBJ2-4 and V is TRBV5-1; 11 nucleotides line up with TRBD2. CDR3 length equals 17 residues. CDR1 and CDR2 (germline): SGHRS, YFSETQ. With 2 bases clipped from V and 8 bases from J, the junction kept 12 bases outside the gene matches. The CDR3 nucleotides are TGCGCCAGCAGCTTTAAGACTAGCGGGGTCCCTGGGGACATTCAGTACTTC. Its translation is CASSFKTSGVPGDIQYF. The whole variable domain, remainder taken from reference TRBV5-1 and TRBJ2-4, is KAGVTQTPRYLIKTRGQQVTLSCSPISGHRSVSWYQQTPGQGLQFLFEYFSETQRNKGNFPGRFSGRQFSNSRSEMNVSTLELGDSALYLCASSFKTSGVPGDIQYFGAGTRLSVL.

The V call is TRBV25-1, the J call TRBJ2-1; D not certain. Trimming removed 3 bases from V and 13 bases from J, with 16 bases in between. In germline, CDR1 is MGHDK, CDR2 SYGVNS. This CDR3 spans 13 amino acids. This CDR3 reads CASSEANRSPQFF. DNA for the CDR3: TGTGCCAGCAGTGAGGCCAATCGATCCCCACAGTTCTTC.

V gene TRBV7-2 combines with J gene TRBJ2-7, with 7 bases fitting TRBD1. V lost 5 bases and J lost 2; bases outside the gene matches: 6. CDR1 SGHTA and CDR2 FQGNSA come from the germline V gene. The CDR3 sequence is 14 residues long. In nucleotides, the CDR3 is TGTGCCAGCAGCACCGGGACAGTTCCCTACGAGCAGTACTTC. Encoded protein: CASSTGTVPYEQYF.